The T cell receptor (beta chain) under discussion was sequenced for a study of T cell responses to AZD1222 COVID-19 vaccine. On the study more broadly: Recipients boosted at about 4 weeks or about 12 weeks are pooled.

Repertoires were generated with immunoSEQ multiplex PCR, while TCRdb's copy carries only in-frame clones and drops some. The sample lists 120,000 to 150,000 clones, 85% to 95% occurring once. Losses at the gene ends were 1 base for V and 6 bases for J; bases not matched to a gene: 9. Germline V gene data show CDR1 as SGHNT and CDR2 as YENEEA. The CDR3 consists of 17 residues. This chain joins TRBV11-3 and TRBJ2-1, with 10 bases identical to TRBD2. The material was peripheral blood, obtained on day 0 of AZD1222 vaccination. This clonotype was sampled from an adult in good health. The CDR3 region has the DNA TGTGCCAGCAGCTTAGCTTCCCCTAGCGGGAGCTTCAATGAGCAGTTCTTC. Translating gives CASSLASPSGSFNEQFF. Full variable domain (outside the CDR3, taken from reference TRBV11-3 and TRBJ2-1): EAGVVQSPRYKIIEKKQPVAFWCNPISGHNTLYWYLQNLGQGPELLIRYENEEAVDDSQLPKDRFSAERLKGVDSTLKIQPAELGDSAVYLCASSLASPSGSFNEQFFGPGTRLTVL.